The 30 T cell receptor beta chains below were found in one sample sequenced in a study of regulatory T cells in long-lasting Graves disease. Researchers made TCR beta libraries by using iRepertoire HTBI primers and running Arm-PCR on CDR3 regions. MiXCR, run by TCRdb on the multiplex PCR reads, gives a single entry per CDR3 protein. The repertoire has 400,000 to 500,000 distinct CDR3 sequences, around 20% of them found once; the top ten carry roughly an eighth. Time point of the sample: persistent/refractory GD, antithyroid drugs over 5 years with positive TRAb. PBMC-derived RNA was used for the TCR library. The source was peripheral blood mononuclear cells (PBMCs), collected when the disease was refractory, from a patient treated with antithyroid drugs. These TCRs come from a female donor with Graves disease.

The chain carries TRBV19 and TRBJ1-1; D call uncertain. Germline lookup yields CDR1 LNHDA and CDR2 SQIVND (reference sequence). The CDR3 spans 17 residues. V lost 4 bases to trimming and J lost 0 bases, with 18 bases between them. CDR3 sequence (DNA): TGTGCCAGTAGTAGTATAACAGACATTAAATTGAACACTGAAGCTTTCTTT. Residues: CASSSITDIKLNTEAFF.

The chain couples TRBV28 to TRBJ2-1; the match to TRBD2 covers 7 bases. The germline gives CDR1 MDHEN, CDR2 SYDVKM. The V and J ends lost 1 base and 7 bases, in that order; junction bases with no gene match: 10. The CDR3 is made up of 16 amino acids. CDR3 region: CASSLYVAGVGNEQFF. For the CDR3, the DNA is TGTGCCAGCAGTTTATATGTTGCGGGAGTTGGTAATGAGCAGTTCTTC.

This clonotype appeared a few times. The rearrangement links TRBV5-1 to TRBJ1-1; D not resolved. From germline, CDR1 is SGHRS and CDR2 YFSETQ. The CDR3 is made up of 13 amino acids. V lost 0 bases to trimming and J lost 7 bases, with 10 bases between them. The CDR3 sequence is CASSLVREGEAFF. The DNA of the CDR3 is TGCGCCAGCAGCTTGGTGAGAGAAGGTGAAGCTTTCTTT.

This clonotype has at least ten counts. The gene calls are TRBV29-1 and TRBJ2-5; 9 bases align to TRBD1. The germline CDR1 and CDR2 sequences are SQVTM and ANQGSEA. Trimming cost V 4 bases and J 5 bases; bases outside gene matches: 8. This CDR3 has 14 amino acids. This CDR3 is CSVVRVDRGETQYF. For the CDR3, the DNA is TGCAGCGTTGTTAGGGTGGACAGGGGTGAGACCCAGTACTTC. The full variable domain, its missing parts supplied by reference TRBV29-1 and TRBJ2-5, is SAVISQKPSRDICQRGTSLTIQCQVDSQVTMMFWYRQQPGQSLTLIATANQGSEATYESGFVIDKFPISRPNLTFSTLTVSNMSPEDSSIYLCSVVRVDRGETQYFGPGTRLLVL.

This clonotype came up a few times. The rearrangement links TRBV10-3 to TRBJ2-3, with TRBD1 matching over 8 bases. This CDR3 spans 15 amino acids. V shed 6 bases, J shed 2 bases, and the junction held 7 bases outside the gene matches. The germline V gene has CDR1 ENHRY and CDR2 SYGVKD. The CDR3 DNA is TGTGCCATCAGGGCGGACAGGGAGAACACAGATACGCAGTATTTT. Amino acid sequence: CAIRADRENTDTQYF.

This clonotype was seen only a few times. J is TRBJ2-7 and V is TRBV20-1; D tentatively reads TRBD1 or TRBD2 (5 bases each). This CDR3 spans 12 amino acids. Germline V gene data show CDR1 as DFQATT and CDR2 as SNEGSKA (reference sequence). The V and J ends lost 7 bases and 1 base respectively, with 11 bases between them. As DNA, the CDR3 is TGCAGTGTGACGGGGCCTTCCTACGAGCAGTACTTC. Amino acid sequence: CSVTGPSYEQYF.

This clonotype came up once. In DNA form, the CDR3 reads TGTGCCAGCAGTTTATGGGGACAGGGTAGCACTGAAGCTTTCTTT. It codes for CASSLWGQGSTEAFF. This rearrangement joins TRBV28 to TRBJ1-1; TRBD1 matches 9 bases. J gave up 4 bases and V 0 bases, and 3 bases lay outside the gene matches. The CDR3 length is 15 residues. Germline loops: CDR1 MDHEN, CDR2 SYDVKM.

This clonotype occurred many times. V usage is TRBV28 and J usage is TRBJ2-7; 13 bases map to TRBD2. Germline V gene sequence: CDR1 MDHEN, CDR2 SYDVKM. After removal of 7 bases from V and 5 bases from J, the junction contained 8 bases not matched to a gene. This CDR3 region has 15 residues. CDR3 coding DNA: TGTGCCAGCAACCGACTAGCGGGAGGTGTCGACGAGCAGTACTTC. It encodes CASNRLAGGVDEQYF.

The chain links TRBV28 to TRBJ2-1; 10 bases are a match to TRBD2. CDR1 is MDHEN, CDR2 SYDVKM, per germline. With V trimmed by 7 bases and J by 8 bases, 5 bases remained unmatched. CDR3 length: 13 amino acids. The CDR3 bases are TGTGCCAGCACCGTAGCGGGAGGTGATGAGCAGTTCTTC. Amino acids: CASTVAGGDEQFF. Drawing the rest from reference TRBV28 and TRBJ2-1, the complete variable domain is DVKVTQSSRYLVKRTGEKVFLECVQDMDHENMFWYRQDPGLGLRLIYFSYDVKMKEKGDIPEGYSVSREKKERFSLILESASTNQTSMYLCASTVAGGDEQFFGPGTRLTVL.

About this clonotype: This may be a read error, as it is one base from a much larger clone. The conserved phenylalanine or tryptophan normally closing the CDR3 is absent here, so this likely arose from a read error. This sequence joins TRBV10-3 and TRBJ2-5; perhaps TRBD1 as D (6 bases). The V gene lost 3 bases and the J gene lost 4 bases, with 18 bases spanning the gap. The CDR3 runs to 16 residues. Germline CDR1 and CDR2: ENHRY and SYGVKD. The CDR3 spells CAISERGRGIGETQYL. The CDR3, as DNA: TGTGCCATCAGTGAACGAGGCAGGGGTATTGGAGAGACCCAGTACCTC.

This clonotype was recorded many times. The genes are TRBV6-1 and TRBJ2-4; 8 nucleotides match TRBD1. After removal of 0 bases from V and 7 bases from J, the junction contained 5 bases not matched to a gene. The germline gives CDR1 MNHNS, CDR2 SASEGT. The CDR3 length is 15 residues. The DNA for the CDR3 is TGTGCCAGCAGTGAAGCAGGACAGGGAAAGAACATTCAGTACTTC. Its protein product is CASSEAGQGKNIQYF.

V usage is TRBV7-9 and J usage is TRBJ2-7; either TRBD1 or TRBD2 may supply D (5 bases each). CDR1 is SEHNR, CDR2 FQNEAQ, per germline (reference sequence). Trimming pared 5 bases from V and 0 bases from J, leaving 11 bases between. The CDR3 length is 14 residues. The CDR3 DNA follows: TGTGCCAGCAGCCACCGGGACGGCTCCTACGAGCAGTACTTC. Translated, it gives CASSHRDGSYEQYF.

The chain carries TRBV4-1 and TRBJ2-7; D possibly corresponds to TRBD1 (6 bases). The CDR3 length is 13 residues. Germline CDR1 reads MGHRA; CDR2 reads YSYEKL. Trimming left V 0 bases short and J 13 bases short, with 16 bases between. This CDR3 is CASSQDGRTDVYF. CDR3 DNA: TGCGCCAGCAGCCAAGATGGAAGGACAGACGTTTACTTC.

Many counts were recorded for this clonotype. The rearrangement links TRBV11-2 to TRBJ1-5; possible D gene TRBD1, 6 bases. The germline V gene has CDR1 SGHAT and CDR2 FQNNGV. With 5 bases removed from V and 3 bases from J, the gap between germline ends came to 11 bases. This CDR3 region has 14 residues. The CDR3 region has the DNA TGTGCCAGCAGCCCCGGACAGCACAATCAGCCCCAGCATTTT. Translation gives CASSPGQHNQPQHF.

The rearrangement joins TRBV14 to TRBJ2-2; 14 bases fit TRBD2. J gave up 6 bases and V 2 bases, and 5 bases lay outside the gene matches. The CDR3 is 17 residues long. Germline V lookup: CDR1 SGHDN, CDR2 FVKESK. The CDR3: CASSQPGLAGASGELFF. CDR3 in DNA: TGTGCCAGCAGCCAACCGGGACTAGCGGGAGCCTCCGGGGAGCTGTTTTTT.

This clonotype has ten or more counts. The CDR3 here is CAWSVGSEETQYF. The DNA of the CDR3 is TGTGCCTGGAGTGTTGGCAGCGAAGAGACCCAGTACTTC. This chain links TRBV30 with TRBJ2-5; D uncertain. Germline V gene data show CDR1 as GTSNPN and CDR2 as SVGIG (reference sequence). With 0 bases removed from V and 3 bases from J, the gap between germline ends came to 8 bases. CDR3 length: 13 residues.

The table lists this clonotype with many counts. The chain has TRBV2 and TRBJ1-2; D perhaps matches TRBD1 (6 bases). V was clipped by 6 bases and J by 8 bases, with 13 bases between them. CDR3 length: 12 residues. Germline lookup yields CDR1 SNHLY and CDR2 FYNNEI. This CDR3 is CASSPGQYGYTF. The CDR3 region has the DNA TGTGCCAGCAGCCCGGGACAATACGGCTACACCTTC.

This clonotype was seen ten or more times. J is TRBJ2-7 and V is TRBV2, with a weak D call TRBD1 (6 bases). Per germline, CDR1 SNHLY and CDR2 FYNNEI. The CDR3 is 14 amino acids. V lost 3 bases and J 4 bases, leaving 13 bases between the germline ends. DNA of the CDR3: TGTGCCAGCAGTGAGGGACAAACCGATTACGAGCAGTACTTC. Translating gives CASSEGQTDYEQYF.

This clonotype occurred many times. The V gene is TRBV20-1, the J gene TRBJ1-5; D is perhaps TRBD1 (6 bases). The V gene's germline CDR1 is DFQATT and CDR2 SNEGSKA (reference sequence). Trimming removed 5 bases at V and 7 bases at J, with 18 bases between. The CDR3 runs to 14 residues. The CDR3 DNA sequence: TGCAGTGCTCAGTCACAGGGTGTAGGACAGCCCCAGCATTTT. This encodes CSAQSQGVGQPQHF.

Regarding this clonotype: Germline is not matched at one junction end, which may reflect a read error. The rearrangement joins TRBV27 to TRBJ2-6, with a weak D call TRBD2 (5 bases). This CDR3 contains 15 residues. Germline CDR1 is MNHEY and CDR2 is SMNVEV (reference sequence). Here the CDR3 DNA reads TGTGCCAGCCGAGGGATTTCCTCTGAGGCCAACGTCCTGACTTTC. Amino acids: CASRGISSEANVLTF.

CDR3 DNA sequence: TGTGCCAGTAGTATGTACCGTGGAAACACTGAAGCTTTCTTT. This encodes CASSMYRGNTEAFF. The rearrangement uses TRBV19 and TRBJ1-1; D not resolved. CDR1 and CDR2 from the germline V gene are LNHDA and SQIVND (reference sequence). V lost 3 bases to trimming and J lost 2 bases, with 10 bases between them. The CDR3 runs to 14 residues.

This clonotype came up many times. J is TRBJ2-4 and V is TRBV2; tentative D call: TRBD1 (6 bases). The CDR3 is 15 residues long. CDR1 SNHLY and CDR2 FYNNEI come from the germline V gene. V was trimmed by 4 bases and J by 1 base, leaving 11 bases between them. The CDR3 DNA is TGTGCCAGCAGTGCCAAAGACAGGGCCAAAAACATTCAGTACTTC. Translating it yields CASSAKDRAKNIQYF. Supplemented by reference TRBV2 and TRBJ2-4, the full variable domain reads EPEVTQTPSHQVTQMGQEVILRCVPISNHLYFYWYRQILGQKVEFLVSFYNNEISEKSEIFDDQFSVERPDGSNFTLKIRSTKLEDSAMYFCASSAKDRAKNIQYFGAGTRLSVL.

The CDR3 bases are TGCGCCAGCAGCCAAAGTAGTTACGAGGACAGCTATGGCTACACCTTC. Translated: CASSQSSYEDSYGYTF. V is TRBV4-1 and J is TRBJ1-2, with D possibly matching TRBD1 (6 bases). Germline V gene sequence: CDR1 MGHRA, CDR2 YSYEKL. This CDR3 has 16 amino acids. Between the trimmed V and J ends, which lost 2 bases and 4 bases, there was a span of 17 bases.

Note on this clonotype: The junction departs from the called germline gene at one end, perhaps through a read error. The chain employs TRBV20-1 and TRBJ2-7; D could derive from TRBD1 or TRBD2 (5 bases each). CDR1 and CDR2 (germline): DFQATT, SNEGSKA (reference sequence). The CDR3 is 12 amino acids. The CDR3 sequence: CSVTGRYYERYF. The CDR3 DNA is TGCAGTGTTACGGGACGATACTACGAGCGGTACTTC.

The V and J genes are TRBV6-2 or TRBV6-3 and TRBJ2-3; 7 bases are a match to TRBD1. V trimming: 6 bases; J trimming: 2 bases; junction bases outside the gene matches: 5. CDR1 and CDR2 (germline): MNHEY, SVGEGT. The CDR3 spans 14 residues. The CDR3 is CASRPGQNTDTQYF. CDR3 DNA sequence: TGTGCCAGCAGGCCGGGACAGAACACAGATACGCAGTATTTT.

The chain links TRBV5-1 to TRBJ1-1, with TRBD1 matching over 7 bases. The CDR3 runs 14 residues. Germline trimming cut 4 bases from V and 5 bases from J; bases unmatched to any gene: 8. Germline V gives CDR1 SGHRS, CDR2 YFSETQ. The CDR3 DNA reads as TGCGCCAGCAGCCTAGACAGGGAGGGAACTGAAGCTTTCTTT. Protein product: CASSLDREGTEAFF.

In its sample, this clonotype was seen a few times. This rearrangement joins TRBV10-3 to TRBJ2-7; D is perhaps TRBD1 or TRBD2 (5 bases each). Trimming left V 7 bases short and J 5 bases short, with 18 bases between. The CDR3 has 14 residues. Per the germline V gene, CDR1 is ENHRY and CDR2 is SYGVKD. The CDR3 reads CAITSGTAPHEQYF. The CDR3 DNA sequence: TGTGCCATCACTTCTGGGACGGCTCCCCACGAGCAGTACTTC.

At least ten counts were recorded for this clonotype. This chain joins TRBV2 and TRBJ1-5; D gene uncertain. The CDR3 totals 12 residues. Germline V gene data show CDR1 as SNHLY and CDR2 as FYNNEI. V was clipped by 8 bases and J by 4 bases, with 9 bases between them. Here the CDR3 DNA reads TGTGCCAGCGGGCCGAGAAATCAGCCCCAGCATTTT. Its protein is CASGPRNQPQHF.

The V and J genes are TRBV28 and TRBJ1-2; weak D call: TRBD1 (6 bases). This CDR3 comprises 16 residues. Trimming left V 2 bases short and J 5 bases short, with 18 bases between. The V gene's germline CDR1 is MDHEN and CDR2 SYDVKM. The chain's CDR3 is CASSLTGTGRGYGYTF. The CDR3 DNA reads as TGTGCCAGCAGTTTAACAGGGACGGGCCGGGGATATGGCTACACCTTC.

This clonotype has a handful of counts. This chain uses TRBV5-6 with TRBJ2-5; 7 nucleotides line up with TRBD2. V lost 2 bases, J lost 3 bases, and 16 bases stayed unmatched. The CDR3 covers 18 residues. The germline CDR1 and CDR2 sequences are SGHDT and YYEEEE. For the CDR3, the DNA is TGTGCCAGCAGCTTACCCCAGGGTACTAGCGCGAGAAAAGAGACCCAGTACTTC. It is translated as CASSLPQGTSARKETQYF.